The 24 T cell receptor beta chains listed next were all sequenced from one sample in a study of blood T cell repertoires in COVID-19. Measured with immunoSEQ multiplex PCR; TCRdb has only the in-frame clones, and not every one. This sample has fewer than 350,000 clones, with under 90% found just once. Input material: peripheral blood. Receptors were obtained from a woman aged 55 to 70 with active or convalescent COVID-19.

The chain couples TRBV13 to TRBJ2-5, with a tentative D call TRBD1 (5 bases). The V gene's germline CDR1 is PRHDT and CDR2 FYEKMQ (reference sequence). The V gene lost 3 bases and the J gene lost 1 base, with 9 bases spanning the gap. There are 14 residues in the CDR3. CDR3 sequence reads: CASSLKGVQETQYF. As DNA, the CDR3 is TGTGCCAGCAGCTTGAAAGGGGTCCAAGAGACCCAGTACTTC.

This rearrangement joins TRBV5-1 to TRBJ2-2, with 8 positions matching TRBD1. The CDR3 has 17 residues. The J segment lost 1 base and the V segment lost 1 base, leaving 6 bases of the junction unmatched. Germline V lookup: CDR1 SGHRS, CDR2 YFSETQ. CDR3 in amino acids: CASSLRVGTGNTGELFF. The CDR3 DNA sequence: TGCGCCAGCAGCTTGAGGGTCGGGACAGGGAACACCGGGGAGCTGTTTTTT.

This clone was counted a few times. CDR3 loop: CASSQDGQEGQPQHF. CDR3 DNA: TGTGCCAGCAGCCAAGATGGACAGGAGGGTCAGCCCCAGCATTTT. The chain employs TRBV3-1 (or the pseudogene TRBV3-2) and TRBJ1-5; 7 bases fit TRBD1. CDR3 size: 15 residues. V lost 0 bases and J lost 6; bases outside the gene matches: 5. Germline loops: CDR1 LGHDT, CDR2 YNNKEL (reference sequence).

This sequence joins TRBV5-1 and TRBJ2-3; D gene uncertain. V lost 2 bases and J lost 1, with 11 bases in between. Germline values: CDR1 SGHRS, CDR2 YFSETQ. The CDR3 sequence is 15 residues long. This CDR3 is CASSFGGSRTDTQYF. The CDR3 coding sequence is TGCGCCAGCAGCTTCGGCGGCAGCCGCACAGATACGCAGTATTTT. Variable domain in full (rest from reference TRBV5-1 and TRBJ2-3): KAGVTQTPRYLIKTRGQQVTLSCSPISGHRSVSWYQQTPGQGLQFLFEYFSETQRNKGNFPGRFSGRQFSNSRSEMNVSTLELGDSALYLCASSFGGSRTDTQYFGPGTRLTVL.

V and J are TRBV6-2 or TRBV6-3 and TRBJ1-6, with D uncertain. The CDR3 length is 16 residues. CDR1 is MNHEY, CDR2 SVGEGT, per germline. V was cut by 0 bases and J by 8 bases, with 14 bases left in between. The CDR3 DNA reads TGTGCCAGCAGTTACTCCTTTGAGAGGGCTGATTCACCCCTCCACTTT. This sequence encodes CASSYSFERADSPLHF.

This clone was counted only a few times. This chain uses TRBV6-6 with TRBJ1-4, with 7 bases lining up with TRBD1. The J segment lost 4 bases and the V segment lost 3 bases, leaving 5 bases of the junction unmatched. Germline-derived CDR1 and CDR2 are MNHNY and SVGAGI (reference sequence). The CDR3 loop spans 15 amino acids. The CDR3 spells CASSYHGDSNEKLFF. The CDR3 DNA follows: TGTGCCAGCAGTTATCACGGGGACAGTAATGAAAAACTGTTTTTT.

The chain uses TRBV6-5 and TRBJ2-1; 7 bases fit TRBD2. With 6 bases clipped from V and 7 bases from J, the junction kept 6 bases outside the gene matches. This CDR3 has 13 amino acids. Germline V lookup: CDR1 MNHEY, CDR2 SVGAGI. CDR3: CASSSYGGNEQFF. CDR3 sequence (DNA): TGTGCCAGCAGCTCATACGGGGGGAATGAGCAGTTCTTC.

This rearrangement joins TRBV5-1 to TRBJ2-7, with 11 bases lining up with TRBD1. V lost 4 bases to trimming and J lost 3 bases; unmatched junction nucleotides: 21. Germline V gene data show CDR1 as SGHRS and CDR2 as YFSETQ. This CDR3 is 20 amino acids long. The CDR3: CASSPLHSGQGAVGYYEQYF. The CDR3 DNA sequence: TGCGCCAGCAGCCCTTTACACTCTGGACAGGGGGCGGTTGGGTACTACGAGCAGTACTTC.

The chain is built from TRBV18 and TRBJ1-1, with a possible D match to TRBD1 (5 bases). CDR1 is KGHSH and CDR2 is LQKENI in the germline V gene. This CDR3 region has 15 residues. V was trimmed by 5 bases and J by 1 base, leaving 14 bases between them. The CDR3: CASSDNTGENTEAFF. The CDR3 bases are TGTGCCAGCTCAGACAACACAGGAGAGAACACTGAAGCTTTCTTT.

This chain joins TRBV6-7 and TRBJ2-7, with D tentatively TRBD1 (5 bases). TRBV6-7 has ORF status, its function being uncertain. Trimming pared 2 bases from V and 7 bases from J, leaving 12 bases between. CDR3 length: 13 residues. The CDR3 coding sequence is TGTGCCAGCAGTTACGTCAGGGTAGGGGAGCAGTACTTC. It codes for CASSYVRVGEQYF.

The chain has TRBV4-1 and TRBJ2-3; the D gene is possibly TRBD2 (5 bases). This CDR3 comprises 15 residues. Germline V lookup: CDR1 MGHRA, CDR2 YSYEKL. V shed 1 base and J shed 2 bases, with 10 bases lying between them. The chain's CDR3 is CASSQVLDFTDTQYF. The CDR3 coding sequence is TGCGCCAGCAGCCAAGTATTGGACTTCACAGATACGCAGTATTTT.

The rearrangement joins TRBV2 to TRBJ1-2; tentatively, D is TRBD1 (5 bases). Germline CDR1 reads SNHLY; CDR2 reads FYNNEI. CDR3 length: 14 residues. Deletions cut 7 bases from V and 2 bases from J, with 14 bases between. CDR3 in amino acids: CASKTQGSNYGYTF. CDR3 bases: TGTGCCAGCAAAACCCAGGGTAGCAACTATGGCTACACCTTC.

This rearrangement joins TRBV12-5 to TRBJ1-5; weak D call: TRBD1 (6 bases). The CDR3 spans 15 residues. V was pared by 0 bases and J by 5 bases, with 11 bases between. CDR1 is LGHNT, CDR2 FRNRAP, per germline. The CDR3 sequence: CASGLVIKGDQPQHF. The DNA of the CDR3 is TGTGCTAGTGGTTTGGTAATCAAGGGGGATCAGCCCCAGCATTTT.

DNA of the CDR3: TGTGCCAGCAGCTTCTCGTCTGACAGGCAAGCTTTCTTT. This encodes CASSFSSDRQAFF. The rearrangement uses TRBV11-2 and TRBJ1-1; D is perhaps TRBD1 (6 bases). The V gene lost 3 bases and the J gene lost 9 bases, with 14 bases spanning the gap. This CDR3 comprises 13 residues. The germline V gene has CDR1 SGHAT and CDR2 FQNNGV.

V and J are TRBV7-8 and TRBJ2-7; 15 bases map to TRBD2. Germline V CDR1 and CDR2: SGHVS, FQNEAQ. V lost 1 base, J lost 0 bases, and 4 bases stayed unmatched. CDR3 length: 18 amino acids. The CDR3 is CASSLGGLAGGSSYEQYF. In DNA form, the CDR3 reads TGTGCCAGCAGCTTAGGGGGACTAGCGGGGGGAAGCTCCTACGAGCAGTACTTC.

This chain uses TRBV4-3 with TRBJ1-4; TRBD1 aligns across 9 bases. V was clipped by 1 base and J by 7 bases; unmatched bases: 13. CDR1 LGHNA and CDR2 YSLEER come from the germline V gene. CDR3 size: 18 residues. CDR3 loop: CASSQGGGLGQGSEKLFF. In DNA, the CDR3 is TGCGCCAGCAGCCAAGGCGGAGGCTTGGGACAGGGTAGTGAAAAACTGTTTTTT.

This clone was picked up a small number of times. The chain links TRBV5-1 to TRBJ2-3; 8 bases map to TRBD2. The CDR3 spans 16 residues. V was pared by 4 bases and J by 2 bases, with 9 bases of the junction left unmatched. Germline values: CDR1 SGHRS, CDR2 YFSETQ. CDR3 amino acids: CASSAVAGRYTDTQYF. In DNA form, the CDR3 reads TGCGCCAGCAGCGCCGTAGCGGGGAGATACACAGATACGCAGTATTTT.

Comment on this clone: The identical CDR3 is also encoded by other nucleotide sequences in the sample. CDR3 amino acids: CASSLVRGGYTF. The CDR3 coding sequence is TGTGCCAGCAGTTTAGTGCGGGGTGGCTACACCTTC. V and J are TRBV12-3 or TRBV12-4 and TRBJ1-2; no reliable D call. V shed 1 base and J shed 7 bases, with 7 bases lying between them. This CDR3 spans 12 amino acids.

The V and J genes are TRBV30 and TRBJ2-3; D perhaps matches TRBD1 (5 bases). Germline V CDR1 and CDR2: GTSNPN, SVGIG (reference sequence). The CDR3 has 11 residues. V was pared by 5 bases and J by 10 bases, with 13 bases between. The CDR3 DNA follows: TGTGCCTGGGGGAAAGGGGTAGCGCAGTATTTT. It translates to CAWGKGVAQYF.

This clone was observed once. The chain recombines TRBV2 with TRBJ1-1, with D possibly being TRBD1 (5 bases). Trimming took off 5 bases at V and 5 bases at J, with 15 bases between the two ends. There are 14 residues in the CDR3. The V gene's germline CDR1 is SNHLY and CDR2 FYNNEI. The CDR3 region has the DNA TGTGCCAGCAGTAATGGCAGGGTGCGAACTGAAGCTTTCTTT. Protein sequence: CASSNGRVRTEAFF.

The genes are TRBV6-2 or TRBV6-3 and TRBJ2-5, with D tentatively TRBD2 (5 bases). The CDR3 consists of 13 residues. In germline, CDR1 is MNHEY, CDR2 SVGEGT. Trimming shortened V by 5 bases and J by 4 bases, and 11 bases separated the two germline ends. For the CDR3, the DNA is TGTGCCAGCAGTCCCGGAGCGGCAGAGACCCAGTACTTC. As protein: CASSPGAAETQYF.

The rearrangement uses TRBV9 and TRBJ1-1; D is possibly TRBD1 (5 bases). The CDR3 is made up of 13 amino acids. From germline, CDR1 is SGDLS and CDR2 YYNGEE. The germline V and J ends were trimmed by 1 base and 6 bases, with 10 bases remaining between them. In DNA, the CDR3 is TGTGCCAGCAGCGTACAGGGAGGCCCTGAAGCTTTCTTT. This sequence encodes CASSVQGGPEAFF.

The genes are TRBV5-1 and TRBJ2-1, with a weak D call TRBD2 (7 bases). Germline CDR1 is SGHRS and CDR2 is YFSETQ. V dropped 2 bases and J dropped 1 base, with 16 bases sitting between them. This CDR3 is built from 17 residues. The chain's CDR3 is CASSFPGGGGSYNEQFF. Here the CDR3 DNA reads TGCGCCAGCAGCTTCCCTGGAGGGGGGGGATCCTACAATGAGCAGTTCTTC.

This clone was seen once. The genes are TRBV7-6 and TRBJ2-7; 7 nucleotides match TRBD2. The CDR3 sequence is 15 residues long. Germline values: CDR1 SGHVS, CDR2 FNYEAQ. Trimming took 5 bases from V and 2 from J; bases not matched to a gene: 9. The CDR3 DNA is TGTGCCAGCAGCCGGGAGGCTGGGGCCCCCTACGAGCAGTACTTC. Encoded protein: CASSREAGAPYEQYF. Using reference TRBV7-6 and TRBJ2-7 for the parts outside the CDR3, the full variable domain is GAGVSQSPRYKVTKRGQDVALRCDPISGHVSLYWYRQALGQGPEFLTYFNYEAQQDKSGLPNDRFSAERPEGSISTLTIQRTEQRDSAMYRCASSREAGAPYEQYFGPGTRLTVT.